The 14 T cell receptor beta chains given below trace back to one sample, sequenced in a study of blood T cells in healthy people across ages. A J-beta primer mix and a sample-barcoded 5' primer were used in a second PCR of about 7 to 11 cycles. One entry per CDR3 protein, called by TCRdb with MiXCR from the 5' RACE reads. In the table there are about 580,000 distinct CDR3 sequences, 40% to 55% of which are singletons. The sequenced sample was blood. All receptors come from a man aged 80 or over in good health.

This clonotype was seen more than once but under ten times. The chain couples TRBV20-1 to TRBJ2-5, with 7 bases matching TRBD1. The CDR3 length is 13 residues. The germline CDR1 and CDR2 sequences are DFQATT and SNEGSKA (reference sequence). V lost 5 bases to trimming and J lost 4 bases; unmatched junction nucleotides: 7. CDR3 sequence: CSAGRQGLETQYF. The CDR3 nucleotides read TGCAGTGCTGGCAGACAGGGTCTAGAGACCCAGTACTTC.

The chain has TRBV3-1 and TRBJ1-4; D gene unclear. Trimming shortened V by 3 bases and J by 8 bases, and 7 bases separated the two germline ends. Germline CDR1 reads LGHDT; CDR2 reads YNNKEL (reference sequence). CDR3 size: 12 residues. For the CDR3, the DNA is TGTGCCAGCAGCCATGGTGGAGAAAAACTGTTTTTT. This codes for CASSHGGEKLFF.

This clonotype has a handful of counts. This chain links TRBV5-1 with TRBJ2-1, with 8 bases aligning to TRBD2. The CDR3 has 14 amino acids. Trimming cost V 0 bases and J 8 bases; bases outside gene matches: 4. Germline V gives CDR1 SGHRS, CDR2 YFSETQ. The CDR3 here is CASSLGLANDEQFF. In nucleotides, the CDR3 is TGCGCCAGCAGCTTGGGACTAGCGAACGATGAGCAGTTCTTC.

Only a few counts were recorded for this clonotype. Written as DNA, the CDR3 is TGTGCCACCAGGGAGGGAGGGGCAAGCAATGAGCAGTTCTTC. It specifies CATREGGASNEQFF. The chain has TRBV24-1 and TRBJ2-1; 7 bases fit TRBD2. Germline V CDR1 and CDR2: KGHDR, SFDVKD. The CDR3 is 14 residues long. V dropped 7 bases and J dropped 6; count of bases not matched to a gene: 8.

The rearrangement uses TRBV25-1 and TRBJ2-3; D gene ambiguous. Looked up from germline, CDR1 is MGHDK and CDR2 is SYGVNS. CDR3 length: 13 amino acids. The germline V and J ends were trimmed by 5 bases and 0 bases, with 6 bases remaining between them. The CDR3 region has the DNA TGTGCCAGCAGTCGTTTAAGCACAGATACGCAGTATTTT. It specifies CASSRLSTDTQYF.

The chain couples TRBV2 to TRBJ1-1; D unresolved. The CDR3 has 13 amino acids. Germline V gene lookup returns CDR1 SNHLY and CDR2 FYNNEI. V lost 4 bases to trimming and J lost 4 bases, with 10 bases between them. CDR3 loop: CASSVSRATEAFF. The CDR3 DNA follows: TGTGCCAGCAGTGTTTCAAGGGCCACTGAAGCTTTCTTT.

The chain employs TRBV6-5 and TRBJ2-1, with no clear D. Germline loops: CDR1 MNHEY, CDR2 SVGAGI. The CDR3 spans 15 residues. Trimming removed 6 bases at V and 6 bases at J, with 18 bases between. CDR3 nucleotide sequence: TGTGCCAGCAGCCTTGACTCCACCTCAGGCAATGAGCAGTTCTTC. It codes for CASSLDSTSGNEQFF.

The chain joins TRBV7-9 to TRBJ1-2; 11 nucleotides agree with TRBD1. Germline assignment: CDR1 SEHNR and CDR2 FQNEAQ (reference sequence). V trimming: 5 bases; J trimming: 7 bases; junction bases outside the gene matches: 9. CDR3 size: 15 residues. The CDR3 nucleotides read TGTGCCAGCAGCCCTGGACAGGGGGCACCCTGTGGCTACACCTTC. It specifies CASSPGQGAPCGYTF.

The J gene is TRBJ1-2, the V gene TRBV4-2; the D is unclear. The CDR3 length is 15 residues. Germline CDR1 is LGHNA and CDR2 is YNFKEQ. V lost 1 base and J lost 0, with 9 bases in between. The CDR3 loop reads CASSQAKGSNYGYTF. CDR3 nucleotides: TGTGCCAGCAGCCAAGCGAAAGGTTCTAACTATGGCTACACCTTC.

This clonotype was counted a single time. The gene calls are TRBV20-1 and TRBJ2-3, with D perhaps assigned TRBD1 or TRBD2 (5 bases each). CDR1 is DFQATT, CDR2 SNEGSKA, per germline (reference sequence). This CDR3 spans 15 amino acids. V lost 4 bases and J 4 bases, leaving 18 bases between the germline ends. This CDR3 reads CSANMGTGPADTQYF. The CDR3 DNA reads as TGCAGTGCTAATATGGGGACCGGGCCAGCAGATACGCAGTATTTT.

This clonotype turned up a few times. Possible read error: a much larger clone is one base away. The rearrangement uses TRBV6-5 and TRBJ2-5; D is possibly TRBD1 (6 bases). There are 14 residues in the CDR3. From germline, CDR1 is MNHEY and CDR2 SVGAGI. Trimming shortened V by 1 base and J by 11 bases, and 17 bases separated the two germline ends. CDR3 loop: CASSYYGQGHEQYF. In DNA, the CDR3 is TGTGCCAGCAGTTACTATGGGCAGGGACATGAGCAGTACTTC.

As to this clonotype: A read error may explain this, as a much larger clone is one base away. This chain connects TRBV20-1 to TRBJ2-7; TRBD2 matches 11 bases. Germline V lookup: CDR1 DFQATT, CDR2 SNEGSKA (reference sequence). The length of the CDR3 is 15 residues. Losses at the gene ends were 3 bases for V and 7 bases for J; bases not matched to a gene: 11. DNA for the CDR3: TGCAGTGCTAGCCGGACTAGCGGGCTATACAATGAGCAGTACTTC. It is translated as CSASRTSGLYNEQYF.

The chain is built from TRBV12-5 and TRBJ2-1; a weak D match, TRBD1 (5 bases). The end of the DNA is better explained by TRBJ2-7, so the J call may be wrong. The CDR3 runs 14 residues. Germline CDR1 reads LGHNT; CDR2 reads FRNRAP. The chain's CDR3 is CASADFPRENEQYF. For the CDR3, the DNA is TGTGCTAGTGCCGATTTCCCCAGGGAAAATGAGCAGTACTTC.

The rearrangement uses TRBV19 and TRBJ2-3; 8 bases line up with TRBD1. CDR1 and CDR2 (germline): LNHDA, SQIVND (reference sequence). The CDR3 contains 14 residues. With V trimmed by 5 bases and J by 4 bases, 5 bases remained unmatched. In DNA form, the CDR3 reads TGTGCCAGTAGTTCTGACAGGGGTGCAGATACGCAGTATTTT. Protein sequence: CASSSDRGADTQYF.